Below are 18 T cell receptor beta chains sequenced from a single sample in a study of T cell repertoires in aging, cancer and after chemotherapy. Peripheral blood genomic DNA, not sorted cells or RNA, was the template. A mixed TRB-A/B primer pool amplified rearranged TRB by multiplex touch-down PCR. MiXCR, run by TCRdb on the multiplex PCR reads, gives a single entry per CDR3 protein. The data contain 9,500 or so distinct CDR3 sequences, around 33% of them singletons. The sample was blood. All receptors derive from a human donor in good health.

This clonotype came up once. The rearrangement links TRBV6-1 to TRBJ2-2, with TRBD1 matching over 8 bases. The CDR3 is 16 amino acids. J was trimmed by 8 bases and V by 0 bases; bases with no gene match: 8. Germline V gene lookup returns CDR1 MNHNS and CDR2 SASEGT. Written as DNA, the CDR3 is TGTGCCAGCAGTGAAGCCCCCCAGGGGGCAACAGGGGAGCTGTTTTTT. This gives the protein CASSEAPQGATGELFF.

This sequence joins TRBV18 and TRBJ1-2; D not resolved. Trimming stripped 3 bases from V and 2 bases from J, with 7 bases between. Germline assignment: CDR1 KGHSH and CDR2 LQKENI. There are 13 residues in the CDR3. CDR3 DNA: TGTGCCAGCTCACCGGACGGAAACTATGGCTACACCTTC. Translated: CASSPDGNYGYTF.

For this clonotype: A clone one base away is much larger, so this may be a read error. The J gene is TRBJ2-2, the V gene TRBV6-5, with D unresolved. The CDR3 covers 12 residues. The germline CDR1 and CDR2 sequences are MNHEY and SVGAGI. CDR3 residues: CDSSSYTGELFF. The CDR3 nucleotides read TGTGACAGCAGTTCGTACACCGGGGAGCTGTTTTTT.

This chain uses TRBV6-5 with TRBJ1-1; perhaps TRBD1 as D (5 bases). Germline CDR1 MNHEY, CDR2 SVGAGI. Trimming stripped 2 bases from V and 2 bases from J, with 12 bases between. The CDR3 contains 15 residues. The CDR3 is CASSYGTGVNTEAFF. In DNA, the CDR3 is TGTGCCAGCAGTTACGGGACGGGGGTTAACACTGAAGCTTTCTTT.

By proportion, this clonotype is medium-sized (0.01 to 0.1%). This chain joins TRBV29-1 and TRBJ2-7, with 8 nucleotides matching TRBD2. This CDR3 has 14 residues. V lost 3 bases, J lost 0 bases, and 4 bases stayed unmatched. From germline, CDR1 is SQVTM and CDR2 ANQGSEA. The DNA for the CDR3 is TGCAGCGTTGAGGTAGCGGGAAGCTCCTACGAGCAGTACTTC. Protein sequence: CSVEVAGSSYEQYF.

This clonotype was detected a few times. This rearrangement joins TRBV6-5 to TRBJ2-7; perhaps TRBD2 as D (6 bases). The CDR3 contains 15 residues. Looked up from germline, CDR1 is MNHEY and CDR2 is SVGAGI. V was pared by 0 bases and J by 3 bases, with 12 bases between. The CDR3 DNA follows: TGTGCCAGCAGTTACTCGGGACTGACTATCTACGAGCAGTACTTC. As protein: CASSYSGLTIYEQYF.

V gene TRBV21-1 combines with J gene TRBJ1-6. TRBV21-1 corresponds to a pseudogene. This CDR3 contains 12 residues. The CDR3 DNA is TGTGCCAGCAGCAAACCTCCGTCACCCCTCCACTTT. Protein sequence: CASSKPPSPLHF.

A few counts support this clonotype. This chain links TRBV19 with TRBJ1-2; possibly TRBD1 for D (6 bases). V shed 7 bases and J shed 4 bases, with 16 bases lying between them. The CDR3 runs to 14 residues. Per germline, CDR1 LNHDA and CDR2 SQIVND (reference sequence). CDR3 DNA sequence: TGTGCCAGTACCCTACCGGGGGGGGCCTATGGCTACACCTTC. This translates into CASTLPGGAYGYTF.

The chain links TRBV27 to TRBJ2-1, with 8 bases aligning to TRBD1. The CDR3 extends over 14 amino acids. J was trimmed by 7 bases and V by 6 bases; bases with no gene match: 8. Germline CDR1 and CDR2: MNHEY and SMNVEV (reference sequence). In DNA, the CDR3 is TGTGCCAGCAGGTTGACAGGGGTTGGAAATGAGCAGTTCTTC. This codes for CASRLTGVGNEQFF.

V usage is TRBV10-3 and J usage is TRBJ2-1, with 9 bases lining up with TRBD2. With V trimmed by 6 bases and J by 5 bases, 11 bases remained unmatched. Germline-derived CDR1 and CDR2 are ENHRY and SYGVKD. The CDR3 has 16 residues. The CDR3 DNA sequence: TGTGCCATCAGCGTTTCGACTAGCGGAGGGGACAATGAGCAGTTCTTC. Translation: CAISVSTSGGDNEQFF.

This clonotype appeared a few times. CDR3 residues: CASSIEARGYTF. The DNA for the CDR3 is TGTGCCAGTAGTATAGAAGCGCGAGGCTACACCTTC. The chain recombines TRBV19 with TRBJ1-2, with D unresolved. Trimming removed 0 bases at V and 8 bases at J, with 7 bases between. This CDR3 has 12 residues. Germline V gene sequence: CDR1 LNHDA, CDR2 SQIVND (reference sequence).

A few counts support this clonotype. This chain links TRBV6-1 with TRBJ1-6; D gene uncertain. The CDR3 totals 15 residues. Trimming took 5 bases from V and 0 from J, leaving 8 bases between them. The germline V gene encodes CDR1 MNHNS and CDR2 SASEGT. The CDR3 DNA sequence: TGTGCCAGCAGTCAACGGAGCTCCTATAATTCACCCCTCCACTTT. Translation: CASSQRSSYNSPLHF.

The V gene is TRBV12-3 or TRBV12-4, the J gene TRBJ2-1; TRBD2 aligns across 16 bases. V was pared by 2 bases and J by 8 bases, with 6 bases of the junction left unmatched. There are 17 residues in the CDR3. CDR3 sequence: CASSLSGTSGRVDEQFF. The DNA of the CDR3 is TGTGCCAGCAGTTTATCCGGGACTAGCGGGAGGGTCGATGAGCAGTTCTTC.

The gene calls are TRBV11-3 and TRBJ1-1, with D unclear. Trimming left V 5 bases short and J 4 bases short, with 17 bases between. This CDR3 spans 15 amino acids. Germline V CDR1 and CDR2: SGHNT, YENEEA. The CDR3 DNA reads TGTGCCAGCAGCCCGCGTCGACCCTGGGGCACTGAAGCTTTCTTT. As protein: CASSPRRPWGTEAFF.

This clonotype was counted only a few times. The V gene is TRBV12-3 or TRBV12-4, the J gene TRBJ1-6; 7 bases are a match to TRBD1. V was pared by 2 bases and J by 12 bases, with 7 bases of the junction left unmatched. The CDR3 is made up of 14 amino acids. As DNA, the CDR3 is TGTGCCAGCAGTTTACGCAGGGGGGTAATACCCCTCCACTTT. Protein product: CASSLRRGVIPLHF.

This rearrangement joins TRBV13 to TRBJ2-2; D is perhaps TRBD1 (5 bases). The CDR3 is 16 residues long. The V end was cut by 5 bases, the J end by 0 bases, with 13 bases between. Per the germline V gene, CDR1 is PRHDT and CDR2 is FYEKMQ (reference sequence). CDR3 sequence reads: CASSPRQLANTGELFF. The CDR3 DNA is TGTGCCAGCAGCCCGAGACAGCTCGCGAACACCGGGGAGCTGTTTTTT.

J is TRBJ1-4 and V is TRBV14; D perhaps matches TRBD1 (5 bases). The CDR3 is made up of 16 amino acids. Germline-derived CDR1 and CDR2 are SGHDN and FVKESK. V lost 4 bases, J lost 4 bases, and 16 bases lay in between. The CDR3 DNA follows: TGTGCCAGCAGCCCCCTAACCTCCAGGGTTAATGAAAAACTGTTTTTT. It is translated as CASSPLTSRVNEKLFF. The variable domain in full, with the rest retrieved from reference TRBV14 and TRBJ1-4, is EAGVTQFPSHSVIEKGQTVTLRCDPISGHDNLYWYRRVMGKEIKFLLHFVKESKQDESGMPNNRFLAERTGGTYSTLKVQPAELEDSGVYFCASSPLTSRVNEKLFFGSGTQLSVL.

This clonotype was seen a few times. The chain is built from TRBV30 and TRBJ1-2; D gene ambiguous. Trimming removed 0 bases from V and 8 bases from J, with 13 bases in between. Per germline, CDR1 GTSNPN and CDR2 SVGIG (reference sequence). The CDR3 length is 13 residues. The CDR3 nucleotides read TGTGCCTGGAGTGTACTTGGGCCGCACGGCTACACCTTC. This encodes CAWSVLGPHGYTF.